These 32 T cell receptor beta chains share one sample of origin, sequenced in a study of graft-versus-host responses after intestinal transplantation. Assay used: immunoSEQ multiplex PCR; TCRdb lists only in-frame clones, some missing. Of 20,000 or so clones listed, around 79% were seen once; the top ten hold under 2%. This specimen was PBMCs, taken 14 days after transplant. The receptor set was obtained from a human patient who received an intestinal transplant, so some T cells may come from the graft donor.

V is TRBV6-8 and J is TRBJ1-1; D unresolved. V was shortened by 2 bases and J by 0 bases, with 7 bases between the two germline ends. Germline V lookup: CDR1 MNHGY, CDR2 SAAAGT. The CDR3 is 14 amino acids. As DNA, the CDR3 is TGTGCCAGCAGTTACGGCAACATGAACACTGAAGCTTTCTTT. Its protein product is CASSYGNMNTEAFF.

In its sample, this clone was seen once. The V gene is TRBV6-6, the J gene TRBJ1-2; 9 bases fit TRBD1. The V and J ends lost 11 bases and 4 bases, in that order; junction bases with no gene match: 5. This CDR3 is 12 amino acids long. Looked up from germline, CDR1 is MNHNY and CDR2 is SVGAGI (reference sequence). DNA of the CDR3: TGTGCCGCGCGACAGGGGGGCTATGGCTACACCTTC. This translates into CAARQGGYGYTF.

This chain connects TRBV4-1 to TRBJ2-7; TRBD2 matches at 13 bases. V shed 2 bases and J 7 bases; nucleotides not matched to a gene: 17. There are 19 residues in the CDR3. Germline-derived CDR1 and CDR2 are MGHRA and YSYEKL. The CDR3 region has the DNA TGCGCCAGCAGCCAAATTAAACTGGGACTAGCGGGGTCCTCGGGGGAGCAGTACTTC. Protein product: CASSQIKLGLAGSSGEQYF.

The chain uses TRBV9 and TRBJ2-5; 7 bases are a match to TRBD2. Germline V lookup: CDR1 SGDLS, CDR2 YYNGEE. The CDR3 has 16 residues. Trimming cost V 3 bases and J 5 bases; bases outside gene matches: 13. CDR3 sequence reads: CASSGEGNSGWETQYF. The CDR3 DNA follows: TGTGCCAGCAGCGGTGAAGGCAATAGCGGGTGGGAGACCCAGTACTTC.

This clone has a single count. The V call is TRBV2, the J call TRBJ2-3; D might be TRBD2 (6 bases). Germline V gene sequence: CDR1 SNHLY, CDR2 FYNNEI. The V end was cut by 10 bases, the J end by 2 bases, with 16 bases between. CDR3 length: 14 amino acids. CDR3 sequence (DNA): TGTGCCATCCCCGGAGGGGCATACACAGATACGCAGTATTTT. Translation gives CAIPGGAYTDTQYF.

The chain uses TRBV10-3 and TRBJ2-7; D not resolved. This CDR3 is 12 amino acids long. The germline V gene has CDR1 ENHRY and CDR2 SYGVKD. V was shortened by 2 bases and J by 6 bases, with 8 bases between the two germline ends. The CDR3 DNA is TGTGCCATCAGTGAGCGTCCGTCCGAGCAGTACTTC. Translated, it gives CAISERPSEQYF.

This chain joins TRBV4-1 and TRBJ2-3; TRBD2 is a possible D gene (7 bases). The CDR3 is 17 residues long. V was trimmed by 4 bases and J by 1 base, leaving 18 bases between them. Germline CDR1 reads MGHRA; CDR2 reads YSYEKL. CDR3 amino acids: CASSPPRGSGGTDTQYF. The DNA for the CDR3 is TGCGCCAGCAGCCCGCCCAGGGGCAGCGGGGGCACAGATACGCAGTATTTT.

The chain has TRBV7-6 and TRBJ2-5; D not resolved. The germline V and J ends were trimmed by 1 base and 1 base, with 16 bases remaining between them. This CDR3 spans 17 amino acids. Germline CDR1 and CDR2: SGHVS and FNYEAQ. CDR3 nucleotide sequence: TGTGCCAGCAGCTTAGTCCCCCCGGGTAACATCCAAGAGACCCAGTACTTC. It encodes CASSLVPPGNIQETQYF.

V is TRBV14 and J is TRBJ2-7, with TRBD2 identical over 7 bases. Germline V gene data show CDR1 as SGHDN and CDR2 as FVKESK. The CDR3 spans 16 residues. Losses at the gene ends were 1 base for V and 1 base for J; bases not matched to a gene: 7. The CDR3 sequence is CASSQVTEGLSYEQYF. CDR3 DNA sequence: TGTGCCAGCAGCCAAGTTACAGAGGGACTATCCTACGAGCAGTACTTC. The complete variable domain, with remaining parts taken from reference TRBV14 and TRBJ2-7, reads EAGVTQFPSHSVIEKGQTVTLRCDPISGHDNLYWYRRVMGKEIKFLLHFVKESKQDESGMPNNRFLAERTGGTYSTLKVQPAELEDSGVYFCASSQVTEGLSYEQYFGPGTRLTVT.

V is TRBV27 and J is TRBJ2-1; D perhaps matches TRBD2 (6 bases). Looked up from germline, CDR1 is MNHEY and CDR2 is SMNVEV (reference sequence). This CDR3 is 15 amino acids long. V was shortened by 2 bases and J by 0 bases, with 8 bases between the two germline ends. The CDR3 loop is CASSLGGNSYNEQFF. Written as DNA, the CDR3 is TGTGCCAGCAGTTTAGGAGGGAACTCCTACAATGAGCAGTTCTTC.

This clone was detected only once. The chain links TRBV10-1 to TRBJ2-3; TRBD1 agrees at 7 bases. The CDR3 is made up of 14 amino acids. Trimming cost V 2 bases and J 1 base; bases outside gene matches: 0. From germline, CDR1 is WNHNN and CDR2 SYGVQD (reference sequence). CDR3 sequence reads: CASSETGGTDTQYF. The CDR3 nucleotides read TGCGCCAGCAGTGAGACAGGGGGCACAGATACGCAGTATTTT.

CDR3 protein: CASQIWTNTHEQFF. The CDR3 nucleotides are TGTGCCAGCCAAATTTGGACAAACACCCATGAGCAGTTCTTC. This chain uses TRBV27 with TRBJ2-1; D is possibly TRBD1 (5 bases). The CDR3 consists of 14 residues. CDR1 is MNHEY and CDR2 is SMNVEV in the germline V gene (reference sequence). Trimming stripped 8 bases from V and 8 bases from J, with 19 bases between.

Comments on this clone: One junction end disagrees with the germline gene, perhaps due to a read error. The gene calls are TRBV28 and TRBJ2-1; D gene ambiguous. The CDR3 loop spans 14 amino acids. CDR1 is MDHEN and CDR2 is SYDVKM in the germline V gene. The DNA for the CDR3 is TGTGCCAGCAGCTTATATTCCGGTTACAATGAGCAGTTCTTC. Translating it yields CASSLYSGYNEQFF.

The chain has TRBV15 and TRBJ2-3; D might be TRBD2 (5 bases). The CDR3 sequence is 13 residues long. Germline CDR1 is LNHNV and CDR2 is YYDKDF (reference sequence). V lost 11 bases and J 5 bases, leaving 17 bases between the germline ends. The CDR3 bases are TGTGCCGCTAGTGGAGGCTCAGAAGATACGCAGTATTTT. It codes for CAASGGSEDTQYF.

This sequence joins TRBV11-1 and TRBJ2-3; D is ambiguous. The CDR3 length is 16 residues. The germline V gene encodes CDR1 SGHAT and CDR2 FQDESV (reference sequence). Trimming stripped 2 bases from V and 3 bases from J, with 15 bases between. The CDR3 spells CASSLYAVKVTDTQYF. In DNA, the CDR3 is TGTGCCAGCAGCTTATACGCGGTTAAGGTGACAGATACGCAGTATTTT. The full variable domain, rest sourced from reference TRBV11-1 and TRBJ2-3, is EAEVAQSPRYKITEKSQAVAFWCDPISGHATLYWYRQILGQGPELLVQFQDESVVDDSQLPKDRFSAERLKGVDSTLKIQPAELGDSAMYLCASSLYAVKVTDTQYFGPGTRLTVL.

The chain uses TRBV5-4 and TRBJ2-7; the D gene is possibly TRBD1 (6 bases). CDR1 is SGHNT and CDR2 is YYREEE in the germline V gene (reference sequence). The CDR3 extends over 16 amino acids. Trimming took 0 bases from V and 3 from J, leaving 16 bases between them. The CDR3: CASSLAGDNAIYEQYF. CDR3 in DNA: TGTGCCAGCAGCTTGGCCGGGGACAATGCAATCTACGAGCAGTACTTC.

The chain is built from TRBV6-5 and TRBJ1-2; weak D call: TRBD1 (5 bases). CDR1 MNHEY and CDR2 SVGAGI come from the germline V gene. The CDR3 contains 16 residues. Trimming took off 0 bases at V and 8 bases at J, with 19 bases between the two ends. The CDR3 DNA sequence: TGTGCCAGCAGTTACTCGGCAGGACCTCAGGAGGGGGGCTACACCTTC. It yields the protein CASSYSAGPQEGGYTF.

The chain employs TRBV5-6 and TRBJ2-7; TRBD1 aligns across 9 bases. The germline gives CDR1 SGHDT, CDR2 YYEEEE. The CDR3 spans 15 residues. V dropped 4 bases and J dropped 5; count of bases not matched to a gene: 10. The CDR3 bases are TGTGCCAGCAGCCACAGGGGGCGAAGTCTCAACGAGCAGTACTTC. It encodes CASSHRGRSLNEQYF.

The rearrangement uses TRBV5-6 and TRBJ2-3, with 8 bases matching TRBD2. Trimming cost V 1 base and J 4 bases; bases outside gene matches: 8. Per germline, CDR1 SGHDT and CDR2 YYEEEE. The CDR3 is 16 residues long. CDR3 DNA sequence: TGTGCCAGCAGCTTGACGTATAGCGGGGTAGCAGATACGCAGTATTTT. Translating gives CASSLTYSGVADTQYF.

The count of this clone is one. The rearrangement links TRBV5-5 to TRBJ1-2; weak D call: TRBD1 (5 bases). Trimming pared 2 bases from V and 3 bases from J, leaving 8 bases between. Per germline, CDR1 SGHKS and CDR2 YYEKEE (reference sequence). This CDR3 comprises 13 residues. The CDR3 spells CASSFLGDYGYTF. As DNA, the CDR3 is TGTGCCAGCAGCTTTCTGGGGGACTATGGCTACACCTTC. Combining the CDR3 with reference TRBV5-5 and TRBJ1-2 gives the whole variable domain DAGVTQSPTHLIKTRGQQVTLRCSPISGHKSVSWYQQVLGQGPQFIFQYYEKEERGRGNFPDRFSARQFPNYSSELNVNALLLGDSALYLCASSFLGDYGYTFGSGTRLTVV.

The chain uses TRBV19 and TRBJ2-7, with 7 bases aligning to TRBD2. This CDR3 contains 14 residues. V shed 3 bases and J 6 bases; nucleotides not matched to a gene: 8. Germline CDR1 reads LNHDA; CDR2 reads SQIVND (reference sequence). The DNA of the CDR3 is TGTGCCAGTAGTATGGGAACGGGAGGTCTCGAGCAGTACTTC. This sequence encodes CASSMGTGGLEQYF.

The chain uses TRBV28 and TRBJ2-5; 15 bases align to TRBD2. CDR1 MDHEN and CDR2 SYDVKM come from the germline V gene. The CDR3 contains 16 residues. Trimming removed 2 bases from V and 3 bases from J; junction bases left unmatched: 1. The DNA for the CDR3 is TGTGCCAGCAGTTTAAGGACTAGCGGGAGGGAAGAGACCCAGTACTTC. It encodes CASSLRTSGREETQYF.

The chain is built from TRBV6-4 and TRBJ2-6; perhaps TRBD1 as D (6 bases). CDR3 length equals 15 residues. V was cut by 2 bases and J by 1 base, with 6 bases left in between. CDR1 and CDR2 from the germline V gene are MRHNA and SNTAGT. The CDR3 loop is CASSDRGSGANVLTF. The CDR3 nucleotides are TGTGCCAGCAGTGACAGGGGGTCTGGGGCCAACGTCCTGACTTTC.

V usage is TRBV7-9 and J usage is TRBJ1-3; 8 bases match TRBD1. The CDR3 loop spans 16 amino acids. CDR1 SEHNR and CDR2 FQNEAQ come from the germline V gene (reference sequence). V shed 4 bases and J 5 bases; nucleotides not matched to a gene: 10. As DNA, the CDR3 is TGTGCCAGCAGCTCGGGGACAGGACTATCCCGAAACACCATATATTTT. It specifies CASSSGTGLSRNTIYF.

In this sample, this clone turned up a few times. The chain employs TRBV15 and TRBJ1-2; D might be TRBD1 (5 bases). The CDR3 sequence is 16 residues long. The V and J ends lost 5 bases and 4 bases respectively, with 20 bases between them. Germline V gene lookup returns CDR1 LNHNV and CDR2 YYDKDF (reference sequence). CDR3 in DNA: TGTGCCACCAGCTCTCTGGGGCAGGGAGGGTCCTATGGCTACACCTTC. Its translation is CATSSLGQGGSYGYTF.

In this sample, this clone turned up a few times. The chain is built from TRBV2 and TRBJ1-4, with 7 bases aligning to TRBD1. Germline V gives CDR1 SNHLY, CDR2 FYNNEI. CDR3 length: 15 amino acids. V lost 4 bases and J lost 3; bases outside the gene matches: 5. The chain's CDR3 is CASSGLTGSNEKLFF. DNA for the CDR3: TGTGCCAGCAGTGGATTGACAGGGTCTAATGAAAAACTGTTTTTT.

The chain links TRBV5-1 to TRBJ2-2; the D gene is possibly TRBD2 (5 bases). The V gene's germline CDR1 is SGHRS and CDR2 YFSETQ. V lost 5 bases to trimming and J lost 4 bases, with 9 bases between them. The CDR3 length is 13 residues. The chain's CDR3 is CASRPAVTGELFF. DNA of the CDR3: TGCGCCAGCAGGCCAGCGGTCACCGGGGAGCTGTTTTTT.

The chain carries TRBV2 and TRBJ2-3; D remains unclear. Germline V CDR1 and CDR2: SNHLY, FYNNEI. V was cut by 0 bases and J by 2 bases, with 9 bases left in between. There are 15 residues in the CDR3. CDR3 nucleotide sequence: TGTGCCAGCAGTGAAGCGTCAGTACCCACAGATACGCAGTATTTT. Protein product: CASSEASVPTDTQYF.

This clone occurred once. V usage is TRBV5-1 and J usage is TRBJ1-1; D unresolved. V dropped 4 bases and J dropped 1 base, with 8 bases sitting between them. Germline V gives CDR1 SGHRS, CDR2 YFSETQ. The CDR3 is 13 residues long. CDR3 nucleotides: TGCGCCAGCAGCCCGGGCCAGAACACTGAAGCTTTCTTT. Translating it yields CASSPGQNTEAFF.

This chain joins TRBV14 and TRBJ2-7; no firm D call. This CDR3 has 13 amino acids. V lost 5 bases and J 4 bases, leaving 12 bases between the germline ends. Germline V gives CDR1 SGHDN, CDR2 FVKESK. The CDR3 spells CASSEVIEYEQYF. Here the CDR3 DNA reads TGTGCCAGCAGCGAGGTTATAGAATACGAGCAGTACTTC.

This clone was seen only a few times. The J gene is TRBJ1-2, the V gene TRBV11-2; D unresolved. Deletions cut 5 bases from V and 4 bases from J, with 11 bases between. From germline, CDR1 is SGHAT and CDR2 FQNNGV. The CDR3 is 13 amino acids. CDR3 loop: CASSSGRIYGYTF. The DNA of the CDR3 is TGTGCCAGCAGCAGCGGACGGATCTATGGCTACACCTTC.

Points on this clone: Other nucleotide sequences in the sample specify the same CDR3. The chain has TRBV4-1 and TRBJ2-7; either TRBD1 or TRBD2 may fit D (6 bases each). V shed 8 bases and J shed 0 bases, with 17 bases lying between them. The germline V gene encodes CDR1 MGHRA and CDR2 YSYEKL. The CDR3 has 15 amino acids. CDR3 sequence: CASFGGGQSSYEQYF. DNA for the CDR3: TGCGCCAGCTTTGGTGGGGGGCAGAGCTCCTACGAGCAGTACTTC.